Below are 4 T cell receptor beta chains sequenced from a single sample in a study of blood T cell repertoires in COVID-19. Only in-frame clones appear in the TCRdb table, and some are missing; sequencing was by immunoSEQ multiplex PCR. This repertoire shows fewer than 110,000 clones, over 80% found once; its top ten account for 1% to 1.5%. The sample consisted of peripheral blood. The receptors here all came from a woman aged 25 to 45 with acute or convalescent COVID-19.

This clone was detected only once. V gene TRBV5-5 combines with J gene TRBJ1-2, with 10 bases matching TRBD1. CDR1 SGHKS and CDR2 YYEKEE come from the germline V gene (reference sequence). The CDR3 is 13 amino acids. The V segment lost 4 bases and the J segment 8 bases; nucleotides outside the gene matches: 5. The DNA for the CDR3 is TGTGCCAGCAGCGCGGGGACAGGGGAAGGCTACACCTTC. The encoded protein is CASSAGTGEGYTF.

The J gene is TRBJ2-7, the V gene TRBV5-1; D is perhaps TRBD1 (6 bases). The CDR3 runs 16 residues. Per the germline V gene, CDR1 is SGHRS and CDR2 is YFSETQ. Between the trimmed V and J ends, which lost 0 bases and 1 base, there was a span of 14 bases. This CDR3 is CASSLGPRGFSYEQYF. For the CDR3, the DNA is TGCGCCAGCAGCTTGGGGCCTAGGGGGTTTTCCTACGAGCAGTACTTC.

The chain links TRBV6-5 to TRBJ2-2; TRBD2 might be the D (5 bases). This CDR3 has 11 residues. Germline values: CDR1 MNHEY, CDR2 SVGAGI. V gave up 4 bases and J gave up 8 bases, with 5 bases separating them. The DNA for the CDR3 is TGTGCCAGCAGTTGGACTGGGGAGCTGTTTTTT. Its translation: CASSWTGELFF.

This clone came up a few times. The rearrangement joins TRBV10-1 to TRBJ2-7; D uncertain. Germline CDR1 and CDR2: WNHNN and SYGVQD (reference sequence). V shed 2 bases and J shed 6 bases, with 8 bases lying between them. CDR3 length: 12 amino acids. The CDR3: CASSENVGEQYF. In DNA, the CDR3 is TGCGCCAGCAGTGAGAATGTCGGCGAGCAGTACTTC.